This T cell receptor beta chain was identified during a study of vaccination and CD4 T cells after COVID-19. Study overall: For each participant, vaccination comprised two doses of either the BNT162b2 or the mRNA-1273 vaccine. Sampling that followed vaccination took place a median about 75 days after dose two, within a range of 14 to 241. Stimulation used overlapping spike peptides from SARS-CoV-2, HCoV-NL63, HCoV-OC43 and HCoV-229E.

The length of the CDR3 is 11 residues. The V end lost 10 bases, the J end lost 8 bases, and 11 bases lay between the germline ends. CDR1 and CDR2 (germline): MDHEN, SYDVKM. Sequencing of the DNA from cultured CD4+ T cells was carried out with the Oncomine TCR Beta short-read assay. TCRdb itself ran the PCR reads through MiXCR, one entry per CDR3 protein. Here the sample spans about 25,000 distinct CDR3 sequences, about 46% being singletons. Treatment: roughly 10-day PBMC culture with coronavirus spike peptide pools or control peptides (ViraFEST assay). Cultures of PBMCs, roughly 2.1 million per well, were set up with about 9.4 IU/ml IL-2 and around 9.7 ug/ml peptide pools. This clonotype has more than one count but fewer than ten. As yet, its antigen is unknown.

Source material: CD4+ T cells from blood, cultured in vitro. The chain has TRBV28 and TRBJ1-4; D is undetermined. This clonotype was sampled from a human donor who had recovered from COVID-19. The DNA for the CDR3 is TGTGCCACCCAAGGCGGGGAAAAACTGTTTTTT. Translated: CATQGGEKLFF.